This record covers a single TCR beta chain. Antigen specificity is unknown. The germline V and J ends were trimmed by 3 bases and 9 bases, with 12 bases remaining between them. The germline CDR1 and CDR2 sequences are MDHEN and SYDVKM. CDR3 length: 13 amino acids. Generated by immunoSEQ multiplex PCR, the TCRdb table keeps only in-frame clones and is missing some. The table includes more than 110,000 clones, 80% to 90% detected once. The sample originates from a study of T cell responses to AZD1222 COVID-19 vaccine. Findings and limits, study-wide: A mostly white British donor set with more females was recruited, and clonal diversity was possibly underestimated.

This receptor was taken from an adult in good health. The J gene is TRBJ2-1, the V gene TRBV28; D remains unclear. This material consisted of peripheral blood, taken on day 0 of AZD1222 vaccination. CDR3: CASSLGRPGEQFF. As DNA, the CDR3 is TGTGCCAGCAGTTTGGGCCGTCCCGGTGAGCAGTTCTTC.